This is a list of T cell receptor beta chains from one sample in a study of T cell changes during pregnancy in multiple sclerosis. Generated by immunoSEQ multiplex PCR, the TCRdb table keeps only in-frame clones and is missing some. The repertoire holds approximately 44,000 clones, with roughly 90% as singletons. This sample comprised CD4+ T cells from peripheral blood mononuclear cells, obtained in the third trimester of pregnancy. The receptor source for this set is a female donor with multiple sclerosis, enrolled in a pregnancy study. The conserved cysteine and the conserved F or W are not part of the CDR3 here. The D gene is left open where the match is weak.

TRBV4-2	TRBJ2-7	-	ASSQETTGIPYEQY
TRBV28	TRBJ1-5	TRBD1	ASSSTGEGGNQPQH
TRBV19	TRBJ2-2	-	ASTKWGLGNTGELF
TRBV6-5	TRBJ2-7	TRBD1	ASSPSLWTGAEQY
TRBV27	TRBJ1-2	TRBD1	ASQSMDRKNSYGYT
TRBV6-5	TRBJ1-5	-	ASSLSVTSNQPQH
TRBV28	TRBJ1-5	-	ASSLWGRENQPQH
TRBV5-1	TRBJ2-7	-	ASSLAGSGWYEQY
TRBV5-8	TRBJ1-2	TRBD1	ASSLIQGAGGYT
TRBV2	TRBJ2-3	TRBD2	ASSERSGVTDTQY
TRBV7-2	TRBJ2-3	TRBD2	ASSLVGGRATDTQY
TRBV7-2	TRBJ2-1	TRBD1	ASSLAWGQALRDEQF
TRBV7-7	TRBJ2-3	TRBD2	ASSSGTSDTDTQY
TRBV6-1	TRBJ1-3	-	ASAPFDRLNTIY
TRBV6-5	TRBJ2-7	-	ASSRPGSNEQY
TRBV9	TRBJ1-2	TRBD1	ASSPTDRGTLNGYT
TRBV7-2	TRBJ2-7	TRBD2	ASSSQTSGGYPYEQY
TRBV7-2	TRBJ2-1	-	ASSLGIQGNEQF
TRBV29-1	TRBJ2-5	TRBD2	SVDLHGRAGETQY
TRBV19	TRBJ1-2	TRBD1	ASSSVGQGSYGYT
TRBV28	TRBJ2-1	-	ASSLRDTRNEQF
TRBV25-1	TRBJ1-2	-	ASSESRGYGYT
TRBV25-1	TRBJ2-3	TRBD2	ASSAASGVTDTQY
TRBV19	TRBJ2-3	-	ASRRGSSTDTQY
TRBV19	TRBJ1-1	-	ASSIGRANTEAF
TRBV2	TRBJ1-5	-	ASSELRVGQPQH
TRBV11-2	TRBJ2-3	TRBD2	ASSKGLAISTDTQY
TRBV5-1	TRBJ2-3	TRBD2	ASSLALAGGTDTQY
TRBV11-1	TRBJ2-1	-	ASTQGLNEQF
TRBV6-5	TRBJ2-2	-	ASSYEGTGELF
TRBV6-1	TRBJ1-2	TRBD1	ASSRDPGQGDGYT
TRBV9	TRBJ2-3	-	ASSVGRTPVSTDTQY
TRBV6-5	TRBJ2-5	TRBD1	ASSYLPTGSETQY
TRBV7-2	TRBJ2-3	TRBD2	ASSFSGGGTDTQY
TRBV9	TRBJ2-6	TRBD1	ASSVGDRGRSGANVLT
TRBV12-2	TRBJ1-1	-	ASRLAGRDDRIWEAF
TRBV27	TRBJ2-5	-	ASSRSTKRTQY
TRBV6-1	TRBJ1-3	-	ATLDKSSGNTIY
TRBV2	TRBJ2-5	TRBD2	ASSEAAGGPQETQY
TRBV19	TRBJ2-7	-	ASSFHYLSRVLSSYEQY
TRBV18	TRBJ1-2	-	ASSLKGDAYGYT
TRBV6-7	TRBJ2-5	TRBD2	ASSRRGGTSGRWAQETQY
TRBV29-1	TRBJ1-2	TRBD1	SVDRTGGNYGYT
TRBV5-8	TRBJ1-5	-	ASSLEGGRRYQPQH
TRBV4-3	TRBJ2-2	-	ASSQKGGSGELF
TRBV11-3	TRBJ2-1	-	ASSVEVLSYNEQF
TRBV28	TRBJ1-6	-	ASTGAGSSYNSPLH
TRBV19	TRBJ1-4	-	ASSTQSDSKKLF
TRBV19	TRBJ2-5	-	ASSMGTSPETQY
TRBV7-9	TRBJ2-1	TRBD2	ASSRIGTTSYNEQF
TRBV5-8	TRBJ2-2	-	ASSLPSPRGTNTGELF
TRBV18	TRBJ1-5	-	ASSPKRREPQH
TRBV19	TRBJ1-5	TRBD1	ASKDDRAGNQPQH
TRBV5-5	TRBJ2-1	TRBD2	ASSLEGLGNEQF